This T cell receptor (beta chain) was observed in a study of cytomegalovirus exposure and HLA in healthy donors. Germline-derived CDR1 and CDR2 are SGHTA and FQGTGA. This CDR3 is 14 amino acids long. V was pared by 4 bases and J by 0 bases, with 9 bases between. 60 Vbeta and 13 Jbeta primers were used in PCR. Profiled with immunoSEQ multiplex PCR; TCRdb holds only in-frame clones, not every one. Here the sample spans about 170,000 clones, under 85% being singletons. Whole-study results and caveats: According to an earlier analysis, most TCR beta V segments yielded productive rearrangements about 87% or about 30% of the time. Sequencing artifact likely explains a cluster of highly shared sequence variants. A later analysis associated 16,951 TCR beta sequences with HLA alleles at a 0.05 false discovery rate.

Note on this clone: The target antigen is unknown.

The receptor comes from a female donor in good health and CMV-seronegative. The chain couples TRBV7-3 to TRBJ1-2; the D is unclear. Material for sequencing was PBMCs. In DNA, the CDR3 is TGTGCCAGCAGCTCAGCGGATTCTAACTATGGCTACACCTTC. Translated: CASSSADSNYGYTF.